The rows below give T cell receptor beta chains drawn from one sample of a study of blood T cells in healthy people across ages. Each CDR3 protein is one row after TCRdb ran MiXCR on the 5' RACE reads. The table shows 750,000 to 950,000 distinct CDR3 sequences, with about 29% occurring only once. The data were also submitted as part of a second study, on T cells of mothers and their children.

The specimen was blood. Receptors were obtained from a middle-aged woman in good health. Both conserved end residues are part of each CDR3. The order of the fields is V gene, CDR3 length, CDR3 protein.

TRBV7-2 | 14 | CASSPWDSPYEQYF
TRBV27 | 16 | CASTSLANRPSYEQYF
TRBV4-1 | 12 | CASRYGAEKLFF
TRBV6-5 | 15 | CASSQTGSENYGYTF
TRBV4-1 | 13 | CASSPQGSFVLFF
TRBV5-1 | 17 | CASSVSRAAPTTGELFF
TRBV5-5 | 14 | CASSLTSDYNEQFF
TRBV6-1 | 14 | CASSDRVPVGEQYF
TRBV20-1 | 16 | CSARDSVDGAKNIQYF
TRBV3-1 | 18 | CASSQPGLAGGSTDTQYF
TRBV28 | 15 | CASSSGTGGNYGYTF
TRBV29-1 | 12 | CSVGMLNTEAFF
TRBV28 | 12 | CASSRILGEQYF
TRBV7-9 | 14 | CASRGGRFLHEQFF
TRBV7-9 | 15 | CASSSTLDSYTEAFF
TRBV3-1 | 14 | CASSQARAGQPQHF
TRBV4-1 | 13 | CASSQEEATEAFF
TRBV27 | 14 | CASSLSATSRTQYF
TRBV7-2 | 17 | CASSLSGTSSSTDTQYF
TRBV2 | 12 | CASAGGGTEAFF
TRBV27 | 15 | CASSLSAGGGYEQYF
TRBV6-5 | 14 | CASSYYGGDYEQYF
TRBV9 | 14 | CASSVVPGNQPQHF
TRBV7-2 | 13 | CASSFPGARGYTF
TRBV5-1 | 15 | CASSWGQGRLYEQYF
TRBV9 | 16 | CASSVGGYTSTDTQYF
TRBV7-2 | 14 | CASSLARTQETQYF
TRBV5-1 | 15 | CASSLSPDSNQPQHF
TRBV5-1 | 14 | CASSSPGGHNEQFF
TRBV6-5 | 14 | CASTRGSGANVLTF
TRBV20-1 | 14 | CSGVQSSYNSPLHF
TRBV27 | 14 | CASSLGLDYNEQFF
TRBV6-5 | 14 | CASRYHDNNSPLHF
TRBV7-2 | 14 | CASSAYRVGETQYF
TRBV5-1 | 16 | CASSSQGAGDVDTQYF
TRBV7-2 | 14 | CASSPPGSEFEQYF
TRBV7-9 | 14 | CASSLAGHADTQYF
TRBV4-1 | 13 | CASSLGMNSPLHF
TRBV4-3 | 16 | CASSTLTSEPYNEQYF
TRBV20-1 | 13 | CSAPRPGSYGYTF